This TCR beta chain was observed in a study of human T cells and chemical hapten exposure. Study-wide results and caveats: Donors' alopecia may make their immune response differ from healthy people's.

This clonotype was observed at least ten times. Its antigen is unknown. TCRdb ran MiXCR on the RACE reads and lists one entry per CDR3 protein. Of 65,000 to 100,000 distinct CDR3 sequences detected, more than 6.5% appear once; the ten largest clones hold approximately 1.3%. Germline CDR1 reads MNHNS; CDR2 reads SASEGT. Germline trimming cut 6 bases from V and 7 bases from J; bases unmatched to any gene: 11. The CDR3 covers 15 residues. The time point denotes: patch test 2, 6 weeks after DPC sensitization. As for treatment: therapeutic diphenylcyclopropenone sensitization with weekly scalp DPC. The rearrangement joins TRBV6-1 to TRBJ2-2; TRBD1 matches 7 bases. Sequencing used whole blood, obtained in connection with sensitization to the hapten diphenylcyclopropenone (DPC). The clonotype comes from a woman aged 25 to 39 with alopecia areata. Some clones in this sample may be carry-over from other donors' samples. DNA for the CDR3: TGTGCCAGCAGCAACAGACAGGGTCCTAGCGGGGAGCTGTTTTTT. Residues: CASSNRQGPSGELFF.